The subject of this entry is one T cell receptor (beta chain). The sample comes from a study of T cells in Graves' hyperthyroidism and ophthalmopathy. TCR beta CDR3 region amplification was performed from RNA transcripts. TCR CDR3 underwent first-round RT-PCR with the HTBI primer set. Each CDR3 protein gets one entry after TCRdb re-called the multiplex PCR reads with MiXCR. The sample includes some 560,000 distinct CDR3 sequences, around 15% of them seen just once. Germline CDR1 is MNHNS and CDR2 is SASEGT. The CDR3 is made up of 12 amino acids. V was shortened by 6 bases and J by 4 bases, with 10 bases between the two germline ends.

This clonotype originated in a woman between 40 and 50 years old with Graves' hyperthyroidism. Sequences were obtained from blood. V usage is TRBV6-1 and J usage is TRBJ2-7; D remains ambiguous. Written as DNA, the CDR3 is TGTGCCAGCAGAAAAATGGGGTACGAGCAGTACTTC. Protein product: CASRKMGYEQYF.